Reported below is one T cell receptor (beta chain). It lacks a known antigen. No base-level quality is on record; no much larger clone is a single base apart. The cohort consisted of 600 or so healthy bone marrow donors. All cohort members were sampled while nominally healthy, although unrecorded immune exposures were likely present. The donor was CMV seronegative and belonged to the group of 350 to 400 seronegative cohort members. A peripheral blood sample was provided by each donor, and peripheral blood mononuclear cells were used for TCR beta sequencing. The Qiagen DNeasy Blood Extraction Kit was used to extract genomic DNA from the blood cell samples. This sample is drawn from a study of cytomegalovirus exposure and HLA in healthy donors (dated by TCRdb to 2015 to 2018). Study-wide context: In an earlier analysis of approximately 500 of the donors, about 270 Gb of sequence data and just under 120 million unique TCR beta sequences from 150 million to 200 million T cells were reported. An early release that covered 640 HLA-typed donors contained 250 to 350 gigabases of sequencing data and 80 million or so unique TCR sequences. Of the roughly 410 genotyped donors, 81% were placed in the genetic ancestry cluster associated with self-reported Caucasian donors. The study was designed to test whether signatures of past pathogen exposure could be identified by cataloging public T cell receptors. Using immunosequencing, the study profiled T cell repertoires from around 670 subjects and related those repertoires to cytomegalovirus serostatus. A separate validation cohort of 100 to 150 different subjects was used in addition to the 666-subject first cohort. To predict cytomegalovirus infection status, the study brought together high-throughput TCR immunosequencing, statistical association of individual TCRs with disease status, and machine learning. To study patterns of TCR occurrence, a later analysis re-analyzed previously published TCR beta repertoires from 550 to 800 donors and added high-resolution HLA genotyping. Rather than using new phenotypic data, the later analysis identified candidate immune exposures from TCR beta sequences and from how often those sequences occurred across donors. In an earlier analysis of about 590 of the donors, high-throughput TCR beta sequencing was used to judge whether each TCR beta V gene segment behaved as functional or pseudogenic. Donor age, sex, ethnicity and CMV serostatus were collected together with the repertoire data. In a later genetic analysis, genome-wide SNP genotypes for about 55% of the roughly 700 donors were used, and that subset was treated as a discovery cohort. All discovery cohort repertoires had been generated on a single sequencing platform. HLA typing included class I and class II loci at four-digit resolution. Typing coverage varied by locus: roughly 629-640 donors for A, B, C, DRB1 and DQB1; roughly 510 for DQA1; more than 600 for DPA1; 450 to 480 for DPB1. Roughly 5 DR-DQ haplotypes were handled as single units for association and clustering, since linkage in the cohort was strong. Among 300 to 500 genotyped donors of the cohort, an average of roughly 230,000 unique TCR beta nucleotide sequences was sequenced per donor, of which about 19% were non-productive. Results and caveats for the whole study, not just this receptor: The classifier was reported to diagnose cytomegalovirus status with high specificity and sensitivity in both the original and validation cohorts. Across donors, most TCR sequences were observed very rarely, whereas some public TCRs were present in many individuals. Approximately 18 rarely observed V segments, including chromosome 9 orphons, were excluded from the earlier analysis of about 610 of the donors because counts were too low. A later analysis found that HLA-associated TCR beta chains were more clonally expanded and had lower generation probabilities than equally common non-associated chains. A total of around 150 TCR beta chains were listed by the study as associated with cytomegalovirus. In a later genetic analysis, a missense DCLRE1C variant was associated with V-gene and J-gene trimming of TCR beta chains, and the association was replicated in an independent cohort. According to the authors, the approach could potentially be generalized to other disease states and immunological phenotypes. Because some donors lacked HLA typing at each locus, the association tests relied only on the typed subset. When HLA alleles, especially DR and DQ, strongly co-occurred, TCR associations were difficult to assign to individual alleles. A later genetic analysis reported fewer N-insertions in productive TCRs among donors in an Asian-associated ancestry cluster than the approximately 670-donor mean. Three of the identified cytomegalovirus-associated TCR beta chains were confirmed in vitro to be specific for cytomegalovirus antigens. In a later analysis, some 18,000 TCR beta sequences were associated with specific HLA alleles at a false discovery rate of 0.05. A later analysis found that most CMV-associated TCR beta chains appeared HLA-restricted, with HLA associations seemingly driven largely by CMV exposure. A further reported finding was that TCR beta sequences accurately predicted the HLA-A and HLA-B alleles for most subjects in the first cohort. A later analysis found that TCR association rates varied across HLA loci, with DRB1 alleles showing the most associated TCRs and HLA-C alleles the fewest. Presence/absence analyses assumed roughly uniform sequencing depth across donors, an assumption that may not hold. Several of the top co-occurrence clusters appeared to be linked to parvovirus B19, influenza, CMV and Epstein-Barr virus, according to a later analysis. For the cohort, immune exposure information was limited to CMV serostatus. Correlated functional status among segregating V segments might reflect linkage disequilibrium, but an unknown experimental factor could not be ruled out. Some IMGT-functional V segments, including TRBV6-2 and TRBV6-3, could not be distinguished by the 87-base-pair reads and were therefore excluded. An earlier analysis of approximately 530 of the donors showed that most TCR beta V segments appeared in productive rearrangements either about 87% or about 30% of the time, which broadly matched IMGT annotations. The cohort was sequenced for TCR beta chains only, and without alpha or paired-chain data the features that could be detected were limited. A group of highly shared sequence variants was considered likely to be a technical artifact of the sequencing pipeline.

Library prep was done by the immunoSEQ multiplex PCR assay. For the multiplex PCR, a mixture combining 60 forward primers for TCR Vbeta segments and 13 reverse primers for TCR Jbeta segments was used. A multiplex PCR assay on genomic DNA amplified the CDR3 region of rearranged TCR beta genes. On the Illumina HiSeq System, the amplified TCR beta libraries were sequenced as 87-base-pair reads. The paper's processing steps were these. In a later analysis, about 80 million unique TCR beta chains were counted across the 500 to 850 repertoires, and roughly 11 million of these chains were shared by at least two donors. Raw reads were error-corrected and collapsed into unique sequences with a nearest-neighbor algorithm that merged closely related sequences to remove PCR and sequencing errors. V, D and J gene segments were assigned by aligning CDR3 sequences to IMGT reference sequences. For a sequence to be retained, at least a six-nucleotide match to both a V gene segment and a J gene segment was required. A rearrangement counted as productive if the CDR3 had no stop codons and remained in frame with V and J, and every other rearrangement counted as non-productive. CDR3 was defined according to IMGT convention as the region running from the second conserved V-encoded cysteine to the conserved J-encoded phenylalanine. Sequences without an unambiguous match to a single V gene segment were excluded from the earlier analysis of a few hundred of the donors. An earlier analysis of several hundred of the donors classified V segments as functional when productive rearrangements were above 56.7% and as segregating when the standard deviation between donors was above 5%. A statistical classification framework was built to diagnose cytomegalovirus status from the catalog of TCR beta chain sequences. In a later analysis, V and J genes were assigned by comparing TCR nucleotide sequences against IMGT/GENE-DB human TR gene sequences. The TCRdist pipeline was used in a later analysis to assign CDR3 sequences and most-parsimonious VDJ recombination scenarios. In a later analysis, each TCR beta chain was defined by its CDR3 amino acid sequence together with its V-gene family, and reads without a unique V-gene family were excluded. To address suspected cross-contamination and a sequencing artifact, a later analysis removed 592 highly shared, low-generation-probability nucleotide sequences. In a later analysis, a clonal expansion index was calculated for each public chain from normalized within-repertoire ranks of inferred template counts. In a later analysis, generation probabilities were computed with a VDJ recombination model fitted to out-of-frame rearrangements, and the resulting probabilities were checked against IGoR. Hypergeometric tests were used in a later analysis to score TCR-TCR, TCR-HLA and TCR-CMV co-occurrence, with a repertoire-size bias correction applied to the TCR pairs. In a later analysis, false discovery rates were estimated by permuting HLA or CMV assignments 20 times. In a later analysis, co-occurring TCRs were grouped with DBSCAN, and TCRdist sequence similarity was added when clustering was performed within HLA-allele-positive subsets. Co-occurrence clustering excluded repertoires with fewer than 30,000 or more than 120,000 public chains, plus five with anomalous nucleotide sharing. TCRdb carries this immuneACCESS record with in-frame sequences only. Its versions omit some clonotypes, under half of them owing to an unresolved V gene in the studies checked, with the rest unexplained. V and J calls and clone size are given by that table; D and trimming were obtained from the DNA. This sample gives fewer than 130,000 clones in total; 79% of them show up just once. Jointly, the top ten make up 3% to 4% of the sample.

Trimming costs V 0 bases and J 5 bases, and their ends lie 4 bases apart. Counted from cysteine to phenylalanine, this CDR3 has 12 amino acids. The only DNA kept is the CDR3, 36 bases in frame from the first base. For CDR1 and CDR2, the germline V gene lists SGHRS and YFSETQ. The chain employs TRBV5-1 and TRBJ2-3, with an unclear D gene assignment. Sequencing was performed on PBMCs. This TCR came from a woman aged 40 to 55 in good health and CMV-seronegative. The CDR3 protein: CASSLGGDTQYF. The DNA reads TGCGCCAGCAGCTTGGGAGGAGATACGCAGTATTTT.